This entry lists 13 T cell receptor beta chains sequenced from one sample in a study of T cell responses to AZD1222 COVID-19 vaccine. Sequencing used immunoSEQ multiplex PCR; TCRdb keeps in-frame clones, though not all of them. The table includes roughly 120,000 clones, 91% detected once. The sample was peripheral blood, taken on day 0 of AZD1222 vaccination. These receptors all stem from an adult in good health.

This clone was observed a single time. This chain joins TRBV30 and TRBJ1-6; 8 nucleotides agree with TRBD1. The ends lost 0 bases at V and 10 bases at J; junction bases unmatched: 8. CDR1 is GTSNPN, CDR2 SVGIG, per germline (reference sequence). The CDR3 consists of 15 residues. The CDR3 bases are TGTGCCTGGAGTGTACGGACAGGGTTACGGTCACCCCTCCACTTT. Residues: CAWSVRTGLRSPLHF.

The chain combines TRBV2 with TRBJ1-1; tentatively, D is TRBD1 (5 bases). Deletions cut 4 bases from V and 4 bases from J, with 13 bases between. This CDR3 has 14 residues. CDR1 and CDR2 from the germline V gene are SNHLY and FYNNEI. The CDR3 region is CASSASRVGTEAFF. CDR3 DNA: TGTGCCAGCAGTGCATCCAGGGTGGGCACTGAAGCTTTCTTT.

The chain couples TRBV29-1 to TRBJ1-1, with D perhaps TRBD1 (6 bases). Trimming took off 4 bases at V and 8 bases at J, with 14 bases between the two ends. Germline V gene data show CDR1 as SQVTM and CDR2 as ANQGSEA. The CDR3 consists of 12 residues. CDR3: CSVGLGTWEAFF. Here the CDR3 DNA reads TGCAGCGTTGGGCTCGGGACATGGGAAGCTTTCTTT.

The chain combines TRBV4-1 with TRBJ1-6; 9 bases match TRBD1. Trimming removed 5 bases from V and 10 bases from J; junction bases left unmatched: 9. The CDR3 has 15 residues. CDR1 and CDR2 from the germline V gene are MGHRA and YSYEKL. The CDR3 DNA is TGCGCCAGCAGCTATCGGACAGGGGAGGAGTCACCCCTCCACTTT. Amino acids: CASSYRTGEESPLHF.

The chain carries TRBV5-4 and TRBJ2-7, with 8 positions matching TRBD1. Per germline, CDR1 SGHNT and CDR2 YYREEE (reference sequence). With 2 bases clipped from V and 0 bases from J, the junction kept 4 bases outside the gene matches. This CDR3 has 15 residues. The CDR3 is CASSFRTGPSYEQYF. CDR3 DNA: TGTGCCAGCAGCTTTCGGACAGGGCCCTCCTACGAGCAGTACTTC.

This clone was observed a handful of times. The chain carries TRBV5-1 and TRBJ1-1, with a tentative D call TRBD1 (5 bases). This CDR3 region has 14 residues. CDR1 is SGHRS, CDR2 YFSETQ, per germline. Trimming pared 0 bases from V and 4 bases from J, leaving 10 bases between. The CDR3 spells CASSLGWGSTEAFF. The CDR3 nucleotides read TGCGCCAGCAGCTTGGGTTGGGGCAGCACTGAAGCTTTCTTT. Supplemented by reference TRBV5-1 and TRBJ1-1, the full variable domain reads KAGVTQTPRYLIKTRGQQVTLSCSPISGHRSVSWYQQTPGQGLQFLFEYFSETQRNKGNFPGRFSGRQFSNSRSEMNVSTLELGDSALYLCASSLGWGSTEAFFGQGTRLTVV.

The chain uses TRBV19 and TRBJ1-1; TRBD1 might be the D (5 bases). Germline V gene data show CDR1 as LNHDA and CDR2 as SQIVND (reference sequence). The CDR3 is 15 amino acids. Trimming took off 5 bases at V and 4 bases at J, with 17 bases between the two ends. The CDR3 DNA reads TGTGCCAGTAGTTTACGGGCCTCCGGGGCCACTGAAGCTTTCTTT. It is translated as CASSLRASGATEAFF.

V gene TRBV19 combines with J gene TRBJ1-2; D gene uncertain. V lost 4 bases and J 2 bases, leaving 14 bases between the germline ends. Germline V gene sequence: CDR1 LNHDA, CDR2 SQIVND (reference sequence). This CDR3 region has 15 residues. The CDR3 sequence: CASSNGFRGNYGYTF. Here the CDR3 DNA reads TGTGCCAGTAGTAACGGGTTTCGAGGAAACTATGGCTACACCTTC.

The V gene is TRBV3-1 (or the pseudogene TRBV3-2), the J gene TRBJ1-2, with TRBD1 matching 10 bases. V lost 5 bases to trimming and J lost 1 base; unmatched junction nucleotides: 4. This CDR3 region has 15 residues. Germline values: CDR1 LGHDT, CDR2 YNNKEL (reference sequence). In DNA form, the CDR3 reads TGTGCCAGCAGCAAGGGACAGGGGCTTAACTATGGCTACACCTTC. Translation: CASSKGQGLNYGYTF.

The chain links TRBV4-1 to TRBJ2-7; 9 nucleotides agree with TRBD2. CDR1 is MGHRA, CDR2 YSYEKL, per germline. J lost 3 bases, V lost 3 bases, and 12 bases had no gene match. The CDR3 totals 17 residues. The CDR3 DNA is TGCGCCAGCAGCCATCCCAGGGCGGCTAGCGGGAACTACGAGCAGTACTTC. Its translation: CASSHPRAASGNYEQYF.

Regarding this clone: The DNA is left out, because the CDR3 cannot be placed on it with certainty; the CDR3 is given as TCRdb lists it. This rearrangement joins TRBV19 to TRBJ1-2; the table's D call, TRBD1, has no DNA check behind it. Germline values: CDR1 LNHDA, CDR2 SQIVND (reference sequence). The CDR3 is 14 amino acids in total, end residues counted. CDR3 amino acids: CASTSGTQIYGYTF.

CDR3 nucleotides: TGTGCCAGCAGTTACTATCGAGCGGGAGGCTACAATGAGCAGTTCTTC. Its translation is CASSYYRAGGYNEQFF. The genes are TRBV6-5 and TRBJ2-1, with 9 bases that match TRBD2. J was trimmed by 3 bases and V by 1 base; bases with no gene match: 4. The CDR3 is made up of 16 amino acids. CDR1 and CDR2 (germline): MNHEY, SVGAGI.

The chain recombines TRBV9 with TRBJ2-7; tentative D call: TRBD2 (6 bases). The CDR3 has 14 residues. Germline V gene lookup returns CDR1 SGDLS and CDR2 YYNGEE. Trimming left V 0 bases short and J 3 bases short, with 10 bases between. The CDR3 nucleotides are TGTGCCAGCAGCGTAGAACTGGAGGGCTACGAGCAGTACTTC. Translation: CASSVELEGYEQYF.